Below are 12 T cell receptor beta chains sequenced from a single sample in a study of radiation and T cells in renal cell carcinoma. Some clones are missing from TCRdb's copy, which holds only in-frame ones; the method was immunoSEQ multiplex PCR. The data contain tens of thousands of clones, approximately 87% of them singletons. Documented time point: blood 4 weeks post-SBRT, at nephrectomy. As for treatment: 15 Gy SBRT to primary tumor, nephrectomy 4 weeks later. The sample in question was blood, obtained from a patient whose treatment included radiotherapy and nephrectomy. All receptors come from an older woman with renal cell carcinoma.

The V call is TRBV19, the J call TRBJ2-7; 7 bases align to TRBD1. J lost 0 bases, V lost 1 base, and 6 bases had no gene match. This CDR3 spans 16 amino acids. Germline loops: CDR1 LNHDA, CDR2 SQIVND (reference sequence). CDR3 sequence: CASSIGQGSYSYEQYF. The CDR3 nucleotides read TGTGCCAGTAGTATAGGACAGGGTTCGTACTCCTACGAGCAGTACTTC.

The chain has TRBV11-3 and TRBJ2-1; 12 bases line up with TRBD2. Germline CDR1 is SGHNT and CDR2 is YENEEA. CDR3 size: 12 residues. With V trimmed by 9 bases and J by 8 bases, 2 bases remained unmatched. The CDR3 protein is CASSSGRDEQFF. CDR3 in DNA: TGTGCCAGTTCTAGCGGGAGGGATGAGCAGTTCTTC.

The chain recombines TRBV7-8 with TRBJ1-4; D is undetermined. V was trimmed by 4 bases and J by 8 bases, leaving 14 bases between them. CDR3 size: 14 residues. Germline V gene lookup returns CDR1 SGHVS and CDR2 FQNEAQ. DNA of the CDR3: TGTGCCAGCAGCTCAGAGGGCCGCAGGGAAAAACTGTTTTTT. Amino acids: CASSSEGRREKLFF. Variable domain in full (rest from reference TRBV7-8 and TRBJ1-4): GAGVSQSPRYKVAKRGQDVALRCDPISGHVSLFWYQQALGQGPEFLTYFQNEAQLDKSGLPSDRFFAERPEGSVSTLKIQRTQQEDSAVYLCASSSEGRREKLFFGSGTQLSVL.

The V gene is TRBV6-1, the J gene TRBJ1-2; 9 nucleotides match TRBD1. V shed 3 bases and J 5 bases; nucleotides not matched to a gene: 4. The germline gives CDR1 MNHNS, CDR2 SASEGT. This CDR3 is 14 amino acids long. CDR3 loop: CASSEPGQGYGYTF. DNA of the CDR3: TGTGCCAGCAGTGAGCCGGGACAGGGTTATGGCTACACCTTC.

The V and J genes are TRBV19 and TRBJ2-5; D not resolved. The CDR3 length is 12 residues. V was cut by 5 bases and J by 0 bases, with 4 bases left in between. Looked up from germline, CDR1 is LNHDA and CDR2 is SQIVND (reference sequence). The chain's CDR3 is CASSGDQETQYF. The CDR3 coding sequence is TGTGCCAGTAGTGGGGACCAAGAGACCCAGTACTTC.

The V gene is TRBV11-2, the J gene TRBJ1-1, with D hard to call. Germline V gene data show CDR1 as SGHAT and CDR2 as FQNNGV. CDR3 length: 13 amino acids. V lost 6 bases, J lost 3 bases, and 11 bases lay in between. CDR3 amino acids: CASRSLLDTEAFF. The CDR3 nucleotides are TGTGCCAGCAGGTCCCTGTTGGACACTGAAGCTTTCTTT.

The chain links TRBV19 to TRBJ1-5, with 7 bases lining up with TRBD1. The trim removed 3 bases at V and 7 bases at J, leaving 12 bases unmatched. Germline-derived CDR1 and CDR2 are LNHDA and SQIVND (reference sequence). The CDR3 consists of 16 residues. The CDR3 bases are TGTGCCAGTAGTATTAGAGGGGGCGAGGCGGACCAGCCCCAGCATTTT. Its protein is CASSIRGGEADQPQHF.

This clone was counted only a few times. The chain combines TRBV27 with TRBJ1-1; the D gene is possibly TRBD1 (6 bases). Trimming took off 3 bases at V and 8 bases at J, with 13 bases between the two ends. This CDR3 is 13 amino acids long. CDR1 and CDR2 from the germline V gene are MNHEY and SMNVEV (reference sequence). For the CDR3, the DNA is TGTGCCAGCAGTTTTAATCCGGACAGCGAAGCTTTCTTT. Residues: CASSFNPDSEAFF.

The V gene is TRBV7-9, the J gene TRBJ2-3; D gene uncertain. V lost 6 bases and J 5 bases, leaving 12 bases between the germline ends. Germline V gene data show CDR1 as SEHNR and CDR2 as FQNEAQ (reference sequence). The CDR3 contains 13 residues. CDR3 in amino acids: CASRPTGKDTQYF. The CDR3 DNA follows: TGTGCCAGCAGACCGACTGGAAAAGATACGCAGTATTTT.

This chain joins TRBV28 and TRBJ1-4, with D maybe TRBD1 (5 bases). The CDR3 has 12 residues. V lost 8 bases and J 5 bases, leaving 9 bases between the germline ends. Per the germline V gene, CDR1 is MDHEN and CDR2 is SYDVKM. The CDR3 coding sequence is TGTGCCAGCGGGTCAGGGAATGAAAAACTGTTTTTT. This translates into CASGSGNEKLFF.

The rearrangement joins TRBV21-1 to TRBJ2-6; whether TRBD2, the table's D call, matches the DNA was not checked. TRBV21-1 represents a pseudogene. The CDR3 has 19 residues. CDR3 loop: CASSKVSSALQGGANVLTF. CDR3 coding DNA: TGTGCCAGCAGCAAAGTGTCCAGCGCGCTGCAAGGAGGGGCCAACGTCCTGACTTTC.

The chain recombines TRBV4-2 with TRBJ1-4; D is uncertain. The CDR3 runs 17 residues. V shed 1 base and J shed 4 bases, with 16 bases lying between them. Germline values: CDR1 LGHNA, CDR2 YNFKEQ. In DNA, the CDR3 is TGTGCCAGCAGCCAAGTCACAAACACAGCGTTTAATGAAAAACTGTTTTTT. It translates to CASSQVTNTAFNEKLFF.